This note documents a single T cell receptor (beta chain) sequence. These data belong to a study of blood T cell repertoires in COVID-19. On the study more broadly: Sources were T cells, B-cell-depleted T cells, or PBMCs; the material itself was cDNA or gDNA.

Across 20 to 25 US areas, participants ranged in age from roughly 18 to 95 years. In the authors' workflow: Reference gene primer amplification gave estimated nucleated cell counts. Here immunoSEQ multiplex PCR was the method, and the copy in TCRdb shows in-frame clones only, minus some. V, J and clone size are those of that table, while D and trimming were read from the DNA. This sample has about 140,000 clones; over 75% occur once, and the top ten carry 2.5% to 3%. The CDR3 totals 15 residues. The V gene's germline CDR1 is LGHDT and CDR2 YNNKEL (reference sequence). With V trimmed by 4 bases and J by 5 bases, 10 bases remained unmatched.

The receptor's source is a woman aged 45 to 65 who had recovered from COVID-19. Material: PBMCs or T cells enriched from blood (not recorded which). This chain links TRBV3-1 (or the pseudogene TRBV3-2) with TRBJ2-5, with TRBD2 matching 7 bases. This CDR3 reads CASSPPGEGAETQYF. CDR3 bases: TGTGCCAGCAGCCCCCCGGGGGAGGGCGCGGAGACCCAGTACTTC.